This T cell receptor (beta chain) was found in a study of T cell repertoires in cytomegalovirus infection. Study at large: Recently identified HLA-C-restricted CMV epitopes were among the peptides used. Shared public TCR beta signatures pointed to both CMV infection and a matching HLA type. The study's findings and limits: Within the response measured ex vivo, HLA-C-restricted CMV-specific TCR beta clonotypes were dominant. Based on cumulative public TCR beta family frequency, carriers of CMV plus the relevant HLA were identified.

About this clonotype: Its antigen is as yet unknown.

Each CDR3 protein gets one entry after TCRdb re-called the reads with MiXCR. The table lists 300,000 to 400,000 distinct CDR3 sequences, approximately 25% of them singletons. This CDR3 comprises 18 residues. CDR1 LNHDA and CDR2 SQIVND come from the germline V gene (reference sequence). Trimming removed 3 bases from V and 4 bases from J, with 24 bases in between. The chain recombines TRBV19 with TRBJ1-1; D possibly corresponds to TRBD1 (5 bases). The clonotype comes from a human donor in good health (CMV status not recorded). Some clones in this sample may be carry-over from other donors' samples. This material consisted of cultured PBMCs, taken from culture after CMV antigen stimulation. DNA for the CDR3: TGTGCCAGTAGTATCGAGCGTCGGACACTGGCCCGAGTCACTGAAGCTTTCTTT. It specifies CASSIERRTLARVTEAFF.